This T cell receptor (beta chain) was identified during a study of blood T cell repertoires in COVID-19. Background on the study: The United States, Italy and Spain supplied acute and convalescent COVID-19 samples. PBMCs, B-cell-depleted T cells, or T cells were the source of the cDNA or gDNA that made up the material.

CDR1 is SQVTM, CDR2 ANQGSEA, per germline. The CDR3 loop spans 14 amino acids. V shed 4 bases and J 3 bases; nucleotides not matched to a gene: 5. Original analysis: Reference gene primer amplification yielded estimated nucleated cell counts. Clones were sequenced by immunoSEQ multiplex PCR, and TCRdb holds only the in-frame ones, with some missing. V, J and clone size are taken as reported in that table, and D and trimming were inferred from the DNA itself. The sample has 120,000 to 150,000 clones; approximately 89% are singletons. The origin of this receptor is a human donor in a cohort sampled during active COVID-19. Input material: peripheral blood. The chain employs TRBV29-1 and TRBJ1-4, with 7 bases lining up with TRBD1. The CDR3 here is CSVGEDRSNEKLFF. DNA of the CDR3: TGCAGCGTTGGGGAGGACAGGTCTAATGAAAAACTGTTTTTT.